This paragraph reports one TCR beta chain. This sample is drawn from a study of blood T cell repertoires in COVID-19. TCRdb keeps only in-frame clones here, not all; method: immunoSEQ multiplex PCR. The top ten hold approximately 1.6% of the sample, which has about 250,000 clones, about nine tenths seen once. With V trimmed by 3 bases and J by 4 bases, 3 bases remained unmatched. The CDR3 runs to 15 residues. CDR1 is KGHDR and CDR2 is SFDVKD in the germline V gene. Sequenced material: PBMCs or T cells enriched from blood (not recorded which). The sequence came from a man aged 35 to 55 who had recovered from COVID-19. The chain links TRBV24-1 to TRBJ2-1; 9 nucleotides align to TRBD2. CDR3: CATSDAAGGYNEQFF. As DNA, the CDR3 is TGTGCCACCAGTGATGCGGCGGGAGGGTACAATGAGCAGTTCTTC.